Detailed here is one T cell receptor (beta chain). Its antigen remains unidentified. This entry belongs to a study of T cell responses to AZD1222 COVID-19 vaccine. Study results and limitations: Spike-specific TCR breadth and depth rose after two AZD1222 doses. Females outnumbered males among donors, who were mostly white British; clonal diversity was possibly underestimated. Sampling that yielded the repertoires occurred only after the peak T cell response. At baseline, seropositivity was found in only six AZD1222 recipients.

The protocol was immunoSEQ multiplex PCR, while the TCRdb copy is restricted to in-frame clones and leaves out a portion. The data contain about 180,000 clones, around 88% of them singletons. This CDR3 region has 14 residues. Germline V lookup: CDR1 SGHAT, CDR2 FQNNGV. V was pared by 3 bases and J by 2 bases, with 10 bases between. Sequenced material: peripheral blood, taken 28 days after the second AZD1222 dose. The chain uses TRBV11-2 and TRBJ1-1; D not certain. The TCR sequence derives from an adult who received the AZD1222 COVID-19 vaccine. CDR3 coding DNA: TGTGCCAGCAGCTTTGGAGGTGTCAACACTGAAGCTTTCTTT. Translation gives CASSFGGVNTEAFF. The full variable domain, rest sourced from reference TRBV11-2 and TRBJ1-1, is EAGVAQSPRYKIIEKRQSVAFWCNPISGHATLYWYQQILGQGPKLLIQFQNNGVVDDSQLPKDRFSAERLKGVDSTLKIQPAKLEDSAVYLCASSFGGVNTEAFFGQGTRLTVV.